The next 18 T cell receptor beta chains were all read from a single sample in a study of T cells in Graves' hyperthyroidism and ophthalmopathy. TCR beta CDR3 region amplification was performed from RNA transcripts. In the first-round RT-PCR of the TCR CDR3, the HTBI primer set was used. One entry per CDR3 protein, called by TCRdb with MiXCR from the multiplex PCR reads. The repertoire has around 520,000 distinct CDR3 sequences, 14% of them found once; the top ten carry over 11%. Sample: blood. The source of these receptors is a middle-aged woman with Graves' hyperthyroidism.

The chain joins TRBV3-1 to TRBJ2-3; D tentatively reads TRBD1 or TRBD2 (5 bases each). CDR3 size: 18 residues. Trimming left V 4 bases short and J 2 bases short, with 22 bases between. Germline V gene lookup returns CDR1 LGHDT and CDR2 YNNKEL (reference sequence). This CDR3 is CASSPSGAAPQFTDTQYF. The CDR3 DNA follows: TGTGCCAGCAGCCCCTCCGGGGCTGCCCCACAATTCACAGATACGCAGTATTTT.

This clonotype came up a few times. This chain uses TRBV3-1 with TRBJ2-7; tentatively, D is TRBD1 or TRBD2 (5 bases each). This CDR3 has 16 residues. Trimming removed 5 bases from V and 4 bases from J, with 21 bases in between. Germline V lookup: CDR1 LGHDT, CDR2 YNNKEL (reference sequence). The CDR3 reads CASSSLSGAGTYEQYF. Written as DNA, the CDR3 is TGTGCCAGCAGCAGCTTATCCGGGGCAGGGACGTACGAGCAGTACTTC.

The J gene is TRBJ1-1, the V gene TRBV7-9; D gene unclear. Germline V gene lookup returns CDR1 SEHNR and CDR2 FQNEAQ (reference sequence). The V gene lost 1 base and the J gene lost 3 bases, with 9 bases spanning the gap. There are 14 residues in the CDR3. The CDR3 region is CASSLDRIDTEAFF. The DNA for the CDR3 is TGTGCCAGCAGCTTAGATCGTATAGACACTGAAGCTTTCTTT.

The chain employs TRBV2 and TRBJ1-2, with no clear D. The V gene's germline CDR1 is SNHLY and CDR2 FYNNEI. V was trimmed by 6 bases and J by 1 base, leaving 9 bases between them. CDR3 length: 13 residues. The CDR3 nucleotides read TGTGCCAGCAGAGGCCGGGGTAACTATGGCTACACCTTC. Its translation is CASRGRGNYGYTF.

This clonotype was seen more than once but under ten times. The rearrangement joins TRBV7-9 to TRBJ1-5; D is uncertain. The ends were cut back, 3 bases at V and 7 bases at J, with 7 bases in the middle. Germline V gene sequence: CDR1 SEHNR, CDR2 FQNEAQ (reference sequence). The CDR3 totals 12 residues. CDR3 bases: TGTGCCAGCAGCTTCACCCAACAGCCCCAGCATTTT. Translated: CASSFTQQPQHF.

This clonotype was recorded at least ten times. This chain uses TRBV2 with TRBJ2-1; TRBD1 matches 7 bases. There are 13 residues in the CDR3. Germline V CDR1 and CDR2: SNHLY, FYNNEI. Unmatched junction bases numbered 4, after V lost 3 bases and J lost 8 bases. CDR3 loop: CASSEGQLDEQFF. CDR3 nucleotides: TGTGCCAGCAGTGAGGGACAGCTAGATGAGCAGTTCTTC.

This clonotype appeared many times. The rearrangement uses TRBV2 and TRBJ2-4; D ambiguous. Trimming pared 1 base from V and 1 base from J, leaving 2 bases between. Germline V CDR1 and CDR2: SNHLY, FYNNEI. The CDR3 loop spans 13 amino acids. This chain's CDR3 is CASSEGAKNIQYF. The CDR3 DNA follows: TGTGCCAGCAGTGAAGGGGCCAAAAACATTCAGTACTTC.

This clonotype was detected a few times. The CDR3 region has the DNA TGTGCCAGCAGCCGGACAGGGGGCGAGTTCTTC. This gives the protein CASSRTGGEFF. V and J are TRBV2 and TRBJ2-1, with TRBD1 matching over 11 bases. V trimming: 6 bases; J trimming: 14 bases; junction bases outside the gene matches: 3. The CDR3 loop spans 11 amino acids. Germline V gene sequence: CDR1 SNHLY, CDR2 FYNNEI.

Here the CDR3 reads CASSSSAGRSTDTQYF. For the CDR3, the DNA is TGTGCCAGCAGCTCATCGGCCGGGCGGTCCACAGATACGCAGTATTTT. The chain uses TRBV7-6 and TRBJ2-3; D is ambiguous. Germline loops: CDR1 SGHVS, CDR2 FNYEAQ. Trimming cost V 4 bases and J 2 bases, with 16 bases left between them. The length of the CDR3 is 16 residues.

As concerns this clonotype: This may stem from a read error, because a much larger clone lies one nucleotide away. This sequence joins TRBV29-1 and TRBJ2-7; the D is unclear. The germline V gene encodes CDR1 SQVTM and CDR2 ANQGSEA. The CDR3 has 14 amino acids. CDR3 coding DNA: TGCAGCGTTAAAGAGAAACCGGGCCGCTACGAGCAGTACTTC. The encoded protein is CSVKEKPGRYEQYF.

The chain carries TRBV13 and TRBJ1-2, with 7 bases identical to TRBD1. Germline CDR1 PRHDT, CDR2 FYEKMQ (reference sequence). CDR3 length: 17 amino acids. V lost 0 bases and J lost 3; bases outside the gene matches: 10. Written as DNA, the CDR3 is TGTGCCAGCAGCTTAGGGGCGTGGAGGGGGCGCGACTATGGCTACACCTTC. It translates to CASSLGAWRGRDYGYTF.

This clonotype has more than one count but fewer than ten. CDR3 region: CASSLGGALNIQYF. The CDR3 DNA reads as TGTGCCAGCAGCCTAGGGGGGGCGTTGAACATTCAGTACTTC. This rearrangement joins TRBV7-8 to TRBJ2-4; D is possibly TRBD2 (7 bases). Germline-derived CDR1 and CDR2 are SGHVS and FQNEAQ. CDR3 size: 14 residues. V shed 5 bases and J shed 7 bases, with 15 bases lying between them. Full variable domain (rest looked up from reference TRBV7-8 and TRBJ2-4): GAGVSQSPRYKVAKRGQDVALRCDPISGHVSLFWYQQALGQGPEFLTYFQNEAQLDKSGLPSDRFFAERPEGSVSTLKIQRTQQEDSAVYLCASSLGGALNIQYFGAGTRLSVL.

The table lists this clonotype with a few counts. Compared with germline, one end of the junction differs, possibly owing to a read error. The chain has TRBV7-9 and TRBJ1-1; D may be TRBD1 (5 bases). Germline V lookup: CDR1 SEHNR, CDR2 FQNEAQ (reference sequence). The length of the CDR3 is 17 residues. For the CDR3, the DNA is TGTGCCAGCAGCACCTGGGCGGGGGTTGCGATGAACACTGAAGTTTTCTTT. It translates to CASSTWAGVAMNTEVFF.

Ten or more counts support this clonotype. The rearrangement links TRBV12-3 or TRBV12-4 to TRBJ1-1, with D uncertain. Trimming removed 3 bases from V and 1 base from J, with 9 bases in between. This CDR3 contains 14 residues. The CDR3 DNA is TGTGCCAGCAGTTTTGTGTCCTCGAACACTGAAGCTTTCTTT. Protein: CASSFVSSNTEAFF.

Ten or more counts support this clonotype. This chain joins TRBV11-2 and TRBJ2-7; TRBD1 matches at 9 bases. The germline V gene encodes CDR1 SGHAT and CDR2 FQNNGV. The CDR3 contains 15 residues. The junction had 4 bases not matched to a gene; V was cut back by 3 bases and J by 1 base. CDR3 region: CASSFETGGSYEQYF. In DNA form, the CDR3 reads TGTGCCAGCAGCTTCGAGACAGGGGGTTCCTACGAGCAGTACTTC.

In its sample, this clonotype was seen a few times. The chain recombines TRBV28 with TRBJ1-4; TRBD1 agrees at 7 bases. Germline loops: CDR1 MDHEN, CDR2 SYDVKM. The length of the CDR3 is 17 residues. V dropped 1 base and J dropped 3; count of bases not matched to a gene: 8. DNA of the CDR3: TGTGCCAGCAGTTTATCGGGGCAGGGGGTTGCTAATGAAAAACTGTTTTTT. It yields the protein CASSLSGQGVANEKLFF. Full variable domain (rest looked up from reference TRBV28 and TRBJ1-4): DVKVTQSSRYLVKRTGEKVFLECVQDMDHENMFWYRQDPGLGLRLIYFSYDVKMKEKGDIPEGYSVSREKKERFSLILESASTNQTSMYLCASSLSGQGVANEKLFFGSGTQLSVL.

This chain connects TRBV9 to TRBJ2-1; D perhaps matches TRBD1 (5 bases). Germline V gives CDR1 SGDLS, CDR2 YYNGEE. Trimming pared 4 bases from V and 7 bases from J, leaving 9 bases between. The CDR3 loop spans 12 amino acids. The CDR3 protein is CASSKQENEQFF. CDR3 nucleotide sequence: TGTGCCAGCAGCAAACAGGAAAATGAGCAGTTCTTC.

This clonotype was observed a few times. V usage is TRBV6-1 and J usage is TRBJ1-5; no clear D gene. Trimming took 11 bases from V and 4 from J, leaving 21 bases between them. Germline CDR1 is MNHNS and CDR2 is SASEGT. The CDR3 sequence is 15 residues long. The CDR3 DNA is TGTGCCGGATACTTGAAAGACAAGTCTAATCAGCCCCAGCATTTT. It specifies CAGYLKDKSNQPQHF.